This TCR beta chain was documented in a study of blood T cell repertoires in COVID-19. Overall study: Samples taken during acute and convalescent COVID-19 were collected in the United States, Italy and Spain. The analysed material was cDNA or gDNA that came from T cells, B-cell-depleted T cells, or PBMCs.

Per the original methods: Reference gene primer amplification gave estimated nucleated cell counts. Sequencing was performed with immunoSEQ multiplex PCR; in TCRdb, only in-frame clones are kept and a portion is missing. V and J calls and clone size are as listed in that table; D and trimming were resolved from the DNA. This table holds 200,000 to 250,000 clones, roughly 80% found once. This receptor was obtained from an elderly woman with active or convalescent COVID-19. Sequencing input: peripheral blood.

DNA for the CDR3: TGCGCCAGCAGCTTGATGTCAGAAAAAGAGACCCAGTACTTC. Translating it yields CASSLMSEKETQYF. The chain has TRBV5-1 and TRBJ2-5; no firm D call. V was clipped by 1 base and J by 3 bases, with 10 bases between them. Per germline, CDR1 SGHRS and CDR2 YFSETQ. The CDR3 is made up of 14 amino acids.